This T cell receptor beta chain was profiled in a study of T-cell reconstitution after alpha-beta-depleted transplantation in children. Unique molecular identifiers were incorporated when the TCRbeta library was constructed. TCRdb fed the PCR reads into MiXCR, producing one record per CDR3 protein. Of 750,000 to 950,000 distinct CDR3 sequences in the sample, under 20% were seen once. The V segment lost 9 bases and the J segment 2 bases; nucleotides outside the gene matches: 4. Germline assignment: CDR1 WSHSY and CDR2 SAAADI. This CDR3 contains 14 residues. The chain combines TRBV10-2 with TRBJ2-6, with 7 bases aligning to TRBD2. The clonotype was recovered from a male patient between 5 and 17 years old who had a stem cell transplant for acute lymphoblastic leukemia, so the T cells may come from the graft donor. The sequencing used PBMCs, mostly from graft donor cells, collected 360 days after TCRalphabeta/CD19-depleted stem cell transplant. As DNA, the CDR3 is TGCGCCAGAGAGGCGGGAGCTGGGGCCAACGTCCTGACTTTC. This codes for CAREAGAGANVLTF.